Here is one T cell receptor (beta chain) with its context. Its specificity is not known. One junction end disagrees with the germline gene, perhaps due to a read error. No cell sorting was done before RNA was extracted from the tissue. More than 3 cm separated this lung sample from the edge of the tumor. The sample comes from a study of tumor and adjacent non-tumor tissue in lung cancer. In the study overall: Some 4.2 million productive TCRbeta reads were obtained per sample on average. Broader study findings: In normal lung, the top 100 clones were significantly more dominant than in tumor. Tumor tissue had significantly higher TCR diversity than normal lung.

CDR1 and CDR2 (germline): SGHRS, YFSETQ. This CDR3 contains 17 residues. A modified ARM-PCR protocol with three rounds of nested PCR amplified TCRbeta. MiXCR, run by TCRdb on the multiplex PCR reads, gives a single entry per CDR3 protein. The sample lists under 95,000 distinct CDR3 sequences; more than 80% were seen once. Input material: distant non-tumor lung tissue. This receptor was identified in a man aged 55 to 70 with non-small cell lung cancer. The chain carries TRBV5-1 and TRBJ2-2; a possible D gene is TRBD1 (6 bases). The CDR3, as DNA: TGCTCCAGCAGCGAAAACACCGGGACATCGAACACCGGGGAGCTGTTTTTT. Translating gives CSSSENTGTSNTGELFF.